One sample yielded the 31 T cell receptor beta chains listed below, sequenced in a study of spatial heterogeneity in lung cancer. TCRdb used MiXCR to reprocess the 5' RACE reads, holding one entry per CDR3 protein. The sample contains some 45,000 distinct CDR3 sequences, approximately 12% of which appear only once. Time point defined: sample taken at primary tumor resection. Material for sequencing was whole RNA from tumor, nontumor lung or frozen PBMC, left unsorted. Specimen: PBMCs, collected at surgery. Receptors were obtained from a female donor with early-stage non-small cell lung cancer.

This clonotype has ten or more counts. The chain combines TRBV30 with TRBJ1-1; TRBD1 matches at 8 bases. After removal of 0 bases from V and 4 bases from J, the junction contained 1 base not matched to a gene. This CDR3 is built from 13 residues. CDR1 is GTSNPN, CDR2 SVGIG, per germline (reference sequence). Here the CDR3 reads CAWSVTGGTEAFF. The CDR3 DNA reads TGTGCCTGGAGTGTCACAGGGGGCACTGAAGCTTTCTTT.

This clonotype was found many times. The J gene is TRBJ1-1, the V gene TRBV5-1, with a weak D call TRBD1 (5 bases). Germline assignment: CDR1 SGHRS and CDR2 YFSETQ. With 4 bases removed from V and 2 bases from J, the gap between germline ends came to 12 bases. The CDR3 is made up of 14 amino acids. The CDR3 sequence: CASSRDGSNTEAFF. The CDR3 coding sequence is TGCGCCAGCAGCAGGGACGGGAGCAACACTGAAGCTTTCTTT.

This CDR3 is CASRGTGAEALHF. In DNA form, the CDR3 reads TGTGCCAGCAGGGGGACAGGGGCGGAAGCCCTCCACTTT. The chain couples TRBV6-5 to TRBJ1-6; 10 positions agree with TRBD1. Germline V CDR1 and CDR2: MNHEY, SVGAGI. The CDR3 spans 13 residues. V gave up 6 bases and J gave up 14 bases; unmatched junction bases: 7.

This clonotype has only a few counts. This chain connects TRBV19 to TRBJ1-5; TRBD1 agrees at 10 bases. Per the germline V gene, CDR1 is LNHDA and CDR2 is SQIVND (reference sequence). The CDR3 is 16 residues long. The junction had 4 bases not matched to a gene; V was cut back by 5 bases and J by 0 bases. This CDR3 reads CASSRGTGDSNQPQHF. The CDR3 coding sequence is TGTGCCAGTAGTCGAGGGACAGGGGATAGCAATCAGCCCCAGCATTTT.

This clonotype was found a few times. V is TRBV27 and J is TRBJ2-1, with D perhaps matching TRBD1 (6 bases). Germline values: CDR1 MNHEY, CDR2 SMNVEV (reference sequence). The CDR3 spans 14 residues. The V end lost 5 bases, the J end lost 6 bases, and 14 bases lay between the germline ends. In DNA, the CDR3 is TGTGCCAGCAGTCTACAGGGCTCAATCAATGAGCAGTTCTTC. Translation gives CASSLQGSINEQFF.

This clonotype was detected many times. V gene TRBV20-1 combines with J gene TRBJ1-2; the D gene is possibly TRBD1 (6 bases). The germline V gene encodes CDR1 DFQATT and CDR2 SNEGSKA (reference sequence). This CDR3 has 14 residues. Trimming removed 0 bases from V and 2 bases from J, with 10 bases in between. CDR3 bases: TGCAGTGCTAGAGAGGGGGCAGAAAACTATGGCTACACCTTC. Translated, it gives CSAREGAENYGYTF.

This clonotype showed up just a few times. CDR3 in DNA: TGTGCCTGGAGTGTGTTTGGCGGGGGTTCCTACGAGCAGTACTTC. Translating it yields CAWSVFGGGSYEQYF. The V and J genes are TRBV30 and TRBJ2-7, with 7 positions matching TRBD2. Germline V lookup: CDR1 GTSNPN, CDR2 SVGIG (reference sequence). CDR3 length: 15 amino acids. After removal of 0 bases from V and 1 base from J, the junction contained 6 bases not matched to a gene.

This clonotype appeared many times. This chain joins TRBV12-3 or TRBV12-4 and TRBJ1-3; D unresolved. Trimming removed 6 bases at V and 0 bases at J, with 9 bases between. CDR3 size: 14 residues. This CDR3 is CASSPGSSGNTIYF. The CDR3 nucleotides read TGTGCCAGCAGCCCAGGAAGCTCTGGAAACACCATATATTTT.

This clonotype occurred a few times. This chain joins TRBV4-2 and TRBJ2-4; 7 bases line up with TRBD2. The J segment lost 4 bases and the V segment lost 2 bases, leaving 5 bases of the junction unmatched. Germline CDR1 reads LGHNA; CDR2 reads YNFKEQ. This CDR3 spans 15 amino acids. CDR3 DNA sequence: TGTGCCAGCAGCCAACCTGGGGGGGGGAAAAACATTCAGTACTTC. It translates to CASSQPGGGKNIQYF.

A few counts support this clonotype. V gene TRBV12-3 or TRBV12-4 combines with J gene TRBJ1-5, with TRBD1 as a possible D gene (5 bases). Trimming took 1 base from V and 7 from J, leaving 14 bases between them. This CDR3 spans 15 amino acids. This CDR3 reads CASSLGIQGRQPQHF. CDR3 nucleotide sequence: TGTGCCAGCAGTTTAGGTATCCAGGGAAGACAGCCCCAGCATTTT.

The CDR3 DNA reads as TGCAGCGTTGGAGGTACCTCGAGTGAGCAGTTCTTC. It is translated as CSVGGTSSEQFF. V and J are TRBV29-1 and TRBJ2-1; unclear D gene. The germline V gene has CDR1 SQVTM and CDR2 ANQGSEA. CDR3 length: 12 amino acids. With 4 bases removed from V and 9 bases from J, the gap between germline ends came to 13 bases.

This clonotype has ten or more counts. The V call is TRBV29-1, the J call TRBJ1-2, with 8 positions matching TRBD1. CDR1 is SQVTM and CDR2 is ANQGSEA in the germline V gene. The CDR3 consists of 11 residues. V dropped 4 bases and J dropped 7; count of bases not matched to a gene: 2. The CDR3, as DNA: TGCAGCGTTGGACAGGGGCCTGGCTACACCTTC. Translation gives CSVGQGPGYTF. Drawing the rest from reference TRBV29-1 and TRBJ1-2, the complete variable domain is SAVISQKPSRDICQRGTSLTIQCQVDSQVTMMFWYRQQPGQSLTLIATANQGSEATYESGFVIDKFPISRPNLTFSTLTVSNMSPEDSSIYLCSVGQGPGYTFGSGTRLTVV.

This clonotype was found a few times. The genes are TRBV7-2 and TRBJ1-1; D call uncertain. The CDR3 covers 14 residues. Trimming cost V 3 bases and J 6 bases, with 14 bases left between them. Germline lookup yields CDR1 SGHTA and CDR2 FQGNSA. The CDR3 sequence: CASSFTGEGPEAFF. Here the CDR3 DNA reads TGTGCCAGCAGCTTCACGGGAGAGGGCCCTGAAGCTTTCTTT.

This CDR3 is CAISEQSSHDTQYF. The CDR3 nucleotides are TGTGCCATCAGTGAGCAATCTAGCCACGATACGCAGTATTTT. This chain links TRBV10-3 with TRBJ2-3, with a possible D match to TRBD2 (5 bases). V lost 2 bases, J lost 6 bases, and 12 bases lay in between. The germline V gene has CDR1 ENHRY and CDR2 SYGVKD. CDR3 length equals 14 residues.

The chain is built from TRBV20-1 and TRBJ1-5, with TRBD1 as a possible D gene (6 bases). The CDR3 loop spans 14 amino acids. Germline V gives CDR1 DFQATT, CDR2 SNEGSKA (reference sequence). Trimming removed 6 bases from V and 5 bases from J, with 17 bases in between. The CDR3 bases are TGCAGTGCAGGGGCCCTGGGGGGCGATCAGCCCCAGCATTTT. This sequence encodes CSAGALGGDQPQHF.

This clonotype occurred a few times. J is TRBJ1-3 and V is TRBV5-1; TRBD1 might be the D (5 bases). V shed 3 bases and J shed 4 bases, with 11 bases lying between them. The CDR3 contains 14 residues. Germline V CDR1 and CDR2: SGHRS, YFSETQ. The CDR3 DNA reads as TGCGCCAGCAGCTCTCAGGGCAGGGGAAACACCATATATTTT. Translating it yields CASSSQGRGNTIYF.

The chain links TRBV6-2 or TRBV6-3 to TRBJ1-1, with D tentatively TRBD1 (5 bases). Trimming took 0 bases from V and 7 from J, leaving 9 bases between them. Germline V CDR1 and CDR2: MNHEY, SVGEGT. The CDR3 extends over 13 amino acids. The CDR3 DNA reads TGTGCCAGCAGTTACTCAGGGGCCGGTGAAGCTTTCTTT. It translates to CASSYSGAGEAFF.

The rearrangement links TRBV9 to TRBJ2-3, with 7 bases aligning to TRBD2. Germline-derived CDR1 and CDR2 are SGDLS and YYNGEE. The CDR3 has 16 amino acids. V lost 0 bases, J lost 3 bases, and 7 bases stayed unmatched. The CDR3 nucleotides are TGTGCCAGCAGCGTAGAGGGAGGGGCGGTAACAGATACGCAGTATTTT. Amino acid sequence: CASSVEGGAVTDTQYF.

In its sample, this clonotype was seen a few times. This sequence joins TRBV5-1 and TRBJ2-7; 9 bases align to TRBD1. CDR3 length: 14 amino acids. Germline trimming cut 1 base from V and 2 bases from J; bases unmatched to any gene: 1. Looked up from germline, CDR1 is SGHRS and CDR2 is YFSETQ. CDR3 DNA sequence: TGCGCCAGCAGCTTGCGGACAGGGGCCTACGAGCAGTACTTC. The encoded protein is CASSLRTGAYEQYF.

This clonotype was counted between two and nine times. V usage is TRBV29-1 and J usage is TRBJ1-2; no definite D call. This CDR3 region has 11 residues. Trimming removed 2 bases from V and 7 bases from J, with 8 bases in between. Germline V gives CDR1 SQVTM, CDR2 ANQGSEA. In DNA form, the CDR3 reads TGCAGCGTTGAATTGGGTTCTGGCTACACCTTC. The encoded protein is CSVELGSGYTF.

The chain is built from TRBV29-1 and TRBJ2-7, with a weak D call TRBD1 (6 bases). CDR1 SQVTM and CDR2 ANQGSEA come from the germline V gene. CDR3 length equals 15 residues. Trimming took 4 bases from V and 2 from J, leaving 18 bases between them. The chain's CDR3 is CSVGGIQGEAYEQYF. CDR3 coding DNA: TGCAGCGTTGGGGGGATACAGGGAGAAGCCTACGAGCAGTACTTC.

The rearrangement joins TRBV19 to TRBJ1-5; no definite D call. Germline V gives CDR1 LNHDA, CDR2 SQIVND (reference sequence). The CDR3 has 14 amino acids. V was shortened by 6 bases and J by 6 bases, with 15 bases between the two germline ends. CDR3 residues: CASRKRDPGQPQHF. For the CDR3, the DNA is TGTGCCAGTAGAAAGAGGGATCCGGGTCAGCCCCAGCATTTT.

The rearrangement uses TRBV18 and TRBJ1-1; D is possibly TRBD1 (6 bases). Germline lookup yields CDR1 KGHSH and CDR2 LQKENI. There are 16 residues in the CDR3. Trimming shortened V by 3 bases and J by 7 bases, and 21 bases separated the two germline ends. CDR3 bases: TGTGCCAGCTCACCGGGAACACAGGGCGCCCTAAGTGAAGCTTTCTTT. Its translation: CASSPGTQGALSEAFF.

The chain combines TRBV24-1 with TRBJ2-5; D perhaps matches TRBD1 (6 bases). V was cut by 5 bases and J by 2 bases, with 8 bases left in between. CDR1 KGHDR and CDR2 SFDVKD come from the germline V gene. The CDR3 consists of 13 residues. In DNA, the CDR3 is TGTGCCACCAGTGGAGGGGGACAAGAGACCCAGTACTTC. Amino acid sequence: CATSGGGQETQYF.

In its sample, this clonotype was seen many times. The chain has TRBV2 and TRBJ1-6; the D gene is possibly TRBD1 (5 bases). This CDR3 contains 13 residues. The ends were cut back, 7 bases at V and 11 bases at J, with 15 bases in the middle. Per the germline V gene, CDR1 is SNHLY and CDR2 is FYNNEI. The CDR3 DNA is TGTGCCAGCACAGTGGGGGAAACGCCACCCCTCCACTTT. Its translation: CASTVGETPPLHF.

At least ten counts were recorded for this clonotype. The rearrangement uses TRBV29-1 and TRBJ2-7, with D possibly being TRBD1 (5 bases). Germline CDR1 reads SQVTM; CDR2 reads ANQGSEA. V dropped 4 bases and J dropped 4 bases, with 8 bases sitting between them. The length of the CDR3 is 11 residues. CDR3 nucleotides: TGCAGCGTTGTACAGGAGTACGAGCAGTACTTC. Encoded protein: CSVVQEYEQYF.

The chain couples TRBV6-5 to TRBJ2-2, with D uncertain. The V end lost 2 bases, the J end lost 5 bases, and 9 bases lay between the germline ends. This CDR3 is 14 amino acids long. Germline V gene sequence: CDR1 MNHEY, CDR2 SVGAGI. CDR3 coding DNA: TGTGCCAGCAGTTACGATTGGGGAACCGGGGAGCTGTTTTTT. This translates into CASSYDWGTGELFF.

This chain connects TRBV12-5 to TRBJ1-5; 9 bases fit TRBD1. The CDR3 is 16 amino acids. J gave up 2 bases and V 8 bases, and 10 bases lay outside the gene matches. CDR1 and CDR2 (germline): LGHNT, FRNRAP. CDR3 sequence: CASLPAGTGRNQPQHF. The CDR3 DNA follows: TGTGCTAGTTTACCAGCCGGGACAGGGCGCAATCAGCCCCAGCATTTT.

This clonotype was seen a few times. This chain joins TRBV19 and TRBJ2-6; D is unclear. CDR1 LNHDA and CDR2 SQIVND come from the germline V gene (reference sequence). The CDR3 length is 14 residues. V was shortened by 6 bases and J by 0 bases, with 6 bases between the two germline ends. CDR3 in DNA: TGTGCCAGTAGCATAAGCTCTGGGGCCAACGTCCTGACTTTC. Translating it yields CASSISSGANVLTF.

The chain joins TRBV29-1 to TRBJ2-1, with D uncertain. CDR3 size: 12 residues. V lost 2 bases and J 4 bases, leaving 6 bases between the germline ends. CDR1 is SQVTM, CDR2 ANQGSEA, per germline. CDR3 bases: TGCAGCGTTGAACCGCTTTACAATGAGCAGTTCTTC. Protein product: CSVEPLYNEQFF.

This clonotype was observed a few times. The chain employs TRBV7-2 and TRBJ2-1, with D perhaps matching TRBD2 (7 bases). CDR3 length: 15 residues. Deletions cut 1 base from V and 6 bases from J, with 13 bases between. Germline values: CDR1 SGHTA, CDR2 FQGNSA. CDR3 nucleotides: TGTGCCAGCAGCTTAGAGGGGGGGGGCCCCAATGAGCAGTTCTTC. Translating it yields CASSLEGGGPNEQFF.